This T cell receptor beta chain came from a study of response to subunit inactivated influenza vaccine. The study's findings and limits: The authors offered the suggestion that each seasonal influenza vaccination recruits few new T cells.

A few counts support this clonotype. Its antigen remains unknown. The V gene's germline CDR1 is LGHNA and CDR2 YSLEER. The V gene lost 1 base and the J gene lost 0 bases, with 10 bases spanning the gap. This CDR3 has 17 residues. MiXCR, applied by TCRdb to the RT-PCR reads, yields one record per CDR3 protein. The sample holds more than 700,000 distinct CDR3 sequences; 21% are singletons and the top ten take approximately 10%. This receptor was obtained from a man aged 50 to 60 who received an inactivated influenza vaccine. The sequencing used PBMCs from blood, collected less than 6 days after vaccination. The chain recombines TRBV4-3 with TRBJ1-6, with D hard to call. The CDR3 region has the DNA TGCGCCAGCAGCCAAGCCCGATCTAGCTCCTATAATTCACCCCTCCACTTT. This encodes CASSQARSSSYNSPLHF.